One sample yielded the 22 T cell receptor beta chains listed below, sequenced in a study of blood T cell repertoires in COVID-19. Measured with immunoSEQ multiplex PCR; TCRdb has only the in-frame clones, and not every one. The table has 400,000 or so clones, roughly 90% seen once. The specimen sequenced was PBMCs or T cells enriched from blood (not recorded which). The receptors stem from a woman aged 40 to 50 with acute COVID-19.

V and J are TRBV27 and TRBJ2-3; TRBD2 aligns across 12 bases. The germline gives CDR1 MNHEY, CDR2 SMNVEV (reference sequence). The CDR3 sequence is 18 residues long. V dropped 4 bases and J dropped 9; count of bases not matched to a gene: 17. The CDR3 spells CASSSTLAGGAARETQYF. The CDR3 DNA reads TGTGCCAGCAGTTCCACGCTAGCGGGGGGGGCTGCCCGGGAGACGCAGTATTTT.

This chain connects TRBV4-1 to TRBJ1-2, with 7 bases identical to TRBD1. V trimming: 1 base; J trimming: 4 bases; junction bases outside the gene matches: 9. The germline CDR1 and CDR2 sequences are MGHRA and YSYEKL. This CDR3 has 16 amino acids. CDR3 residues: CASSQGRWGDSYGYTF. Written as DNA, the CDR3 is TGCGCCAGCAGCCAAGGGCGTTGGGGGGACAGCTATGGCTACACCTTC.

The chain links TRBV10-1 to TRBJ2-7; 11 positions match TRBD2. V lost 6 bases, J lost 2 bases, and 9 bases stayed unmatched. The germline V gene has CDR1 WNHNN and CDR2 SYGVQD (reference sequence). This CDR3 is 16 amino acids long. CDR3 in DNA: TGCGCCAGCAGGTGTAAAGAACTAGCGGGGGCCTACGAGCAGTACTTC. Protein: CASRCKELAGAYEQYF.

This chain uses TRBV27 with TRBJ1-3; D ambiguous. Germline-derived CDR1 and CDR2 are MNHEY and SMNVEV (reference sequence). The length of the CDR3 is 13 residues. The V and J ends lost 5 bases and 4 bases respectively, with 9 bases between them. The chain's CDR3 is CASSLSSGNTIYF. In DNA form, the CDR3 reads TGTGCCAGCAGTCTTTCCTCGGGAAACACCATATATTTT.

CDR3 protein: CASSLAGVHTEAFF. In nucleotides, the CDR3 is TGTGCCAGCAGCTTAGCAGGGGTGCACACTGAAGCTTTCTTT. The chain recombines TRBV7-9 with TRBJ1-1; tentatively, D is TRBD1 (5 bases). Germline values: CDR1 SEHNR, CDR2 FQNEAQ (reference sequence). The CDR3 runs to 14 residues. The ends were cut back, 0 bases at V and 3 bases at J, with 8 bases in the middle.

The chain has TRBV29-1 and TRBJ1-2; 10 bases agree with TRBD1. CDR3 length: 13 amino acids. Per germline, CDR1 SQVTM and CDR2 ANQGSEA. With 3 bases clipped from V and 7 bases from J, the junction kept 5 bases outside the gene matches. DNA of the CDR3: TGCAGCGTTGATGACAGGGGGCGACCTGGCTACACCTTC. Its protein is CSVDDRGRPGYTF. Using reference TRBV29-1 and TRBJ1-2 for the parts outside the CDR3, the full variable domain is SAVISQKPSRDICQRGTSLTIQCQVDSQVTMMFWYRQQPGQSLTLIATANQGSEATYESGFVIDKFPISRPNLTFSTLTVSNMSPEDSSIYLCSVDDRGRPGYTFGSGTRLTVV.

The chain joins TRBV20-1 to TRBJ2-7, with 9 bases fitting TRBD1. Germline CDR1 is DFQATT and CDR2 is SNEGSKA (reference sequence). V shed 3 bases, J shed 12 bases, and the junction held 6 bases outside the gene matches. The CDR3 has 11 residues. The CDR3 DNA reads TGCAGTGCTAGGGAAGGACAGGGGATGTACTTC. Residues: CSAREGQGMYF.

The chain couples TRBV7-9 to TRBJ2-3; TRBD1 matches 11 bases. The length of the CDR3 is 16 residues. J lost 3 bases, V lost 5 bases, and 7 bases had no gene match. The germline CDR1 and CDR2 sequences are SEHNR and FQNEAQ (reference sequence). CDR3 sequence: CASSPGTGGGTDTQYF. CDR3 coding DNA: TGTGCCAGCAGCCCCGGGACAGGGGGGGGGACAGATACGCAGTATTTT.

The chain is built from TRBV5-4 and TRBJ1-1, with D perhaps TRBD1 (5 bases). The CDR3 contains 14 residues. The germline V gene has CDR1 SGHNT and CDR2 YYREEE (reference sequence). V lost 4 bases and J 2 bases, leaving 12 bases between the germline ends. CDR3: CASSRDQGNTEAFF. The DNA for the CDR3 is TGTGCCAGCAGCAGGGATCAGGGAAACACTGAAGCTTTCTTT.

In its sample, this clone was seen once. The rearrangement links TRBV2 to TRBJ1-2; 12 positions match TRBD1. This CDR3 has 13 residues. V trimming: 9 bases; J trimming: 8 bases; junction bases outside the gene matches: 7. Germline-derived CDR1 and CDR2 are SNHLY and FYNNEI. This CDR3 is CASRDRGQRGYTF. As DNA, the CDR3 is TGTGCCAGTCGGGACAGGGGGCAACGGGGCTACACCTTC.

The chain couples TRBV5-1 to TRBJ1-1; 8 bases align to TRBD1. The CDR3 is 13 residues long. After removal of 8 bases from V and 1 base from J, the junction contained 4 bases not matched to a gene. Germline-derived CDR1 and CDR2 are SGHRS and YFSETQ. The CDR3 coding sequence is TGCGCCAGTAGACAGGGGCCGAACACTGAAGCTTTCTTT. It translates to CASRQGPNTEAFF. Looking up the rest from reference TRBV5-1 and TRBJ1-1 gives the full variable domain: KAGVTQTPRYLIKTRGQQVTLSCSPISGHRSVSWYQQTPGQGLQFLFEYFSETQRNKGNFPGRFSGRQFSNSRSEMNVSTLELGDSALYLCASRQGPNTEAFFGQGTRLTVV.

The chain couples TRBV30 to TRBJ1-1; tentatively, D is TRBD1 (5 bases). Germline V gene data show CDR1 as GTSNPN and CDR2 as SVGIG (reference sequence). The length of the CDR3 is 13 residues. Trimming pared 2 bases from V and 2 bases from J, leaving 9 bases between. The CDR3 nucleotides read TGTGCCTGGAGTCTCGGACACAACACTGAAGCTTTCTTT. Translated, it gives CAWSLGHNTEAFF.

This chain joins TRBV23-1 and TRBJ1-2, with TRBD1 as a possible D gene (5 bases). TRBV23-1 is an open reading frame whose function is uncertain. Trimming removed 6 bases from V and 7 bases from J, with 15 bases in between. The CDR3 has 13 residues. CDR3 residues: CASSQDSYGGYTF. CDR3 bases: TGCGCCAGCAGCCAAGACAGTTATGGTGGCTACACCTTC.

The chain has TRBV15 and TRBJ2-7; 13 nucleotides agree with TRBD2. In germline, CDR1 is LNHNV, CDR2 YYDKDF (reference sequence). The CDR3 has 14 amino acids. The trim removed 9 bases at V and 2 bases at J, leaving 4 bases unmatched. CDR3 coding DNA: TGTGCCACAAGACTAGCGGGGGGCACCTACGAGCAGTACTTC. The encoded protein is CATRLAGGTYEQYF.

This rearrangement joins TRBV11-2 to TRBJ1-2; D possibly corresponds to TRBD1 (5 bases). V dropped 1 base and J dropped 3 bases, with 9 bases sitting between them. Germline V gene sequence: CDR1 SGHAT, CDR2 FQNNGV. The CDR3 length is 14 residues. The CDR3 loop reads CASSLGWGDYGYTF. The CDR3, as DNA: TGTGCCAGCAGCTTAGGCTGGGGGGACTATGGCTACACCTTC.

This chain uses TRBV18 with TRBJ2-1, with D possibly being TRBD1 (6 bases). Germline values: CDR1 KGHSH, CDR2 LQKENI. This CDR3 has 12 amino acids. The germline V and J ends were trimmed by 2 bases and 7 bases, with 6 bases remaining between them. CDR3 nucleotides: TGTGCCAGCTCACCAGACAGGAATGAGCAGTTCTTC. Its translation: CASSPDRNEQFF.

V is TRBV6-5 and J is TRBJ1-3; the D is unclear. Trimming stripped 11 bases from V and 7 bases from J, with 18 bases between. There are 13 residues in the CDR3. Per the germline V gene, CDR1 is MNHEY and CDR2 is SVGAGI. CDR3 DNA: TGTGCCTCCGCCCCGGGTCAACGGAACACCATATATTTT. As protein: CASAPGQRNTIYF.

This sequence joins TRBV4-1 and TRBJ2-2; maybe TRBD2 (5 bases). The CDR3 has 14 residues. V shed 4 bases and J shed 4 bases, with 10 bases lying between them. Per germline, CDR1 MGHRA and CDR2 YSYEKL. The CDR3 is CASSPERPTGELFF. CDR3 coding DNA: TGCGCCAGCAGCCCGGAGCGGCCCACCGGGGAGCTGTTTTTT.

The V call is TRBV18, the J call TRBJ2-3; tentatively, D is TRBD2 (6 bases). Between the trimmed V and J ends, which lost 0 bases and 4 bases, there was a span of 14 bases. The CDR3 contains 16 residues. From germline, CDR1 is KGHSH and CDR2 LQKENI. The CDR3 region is CASSPPEWRAADTQYF. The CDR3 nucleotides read TGTGCCAGCTCACCACCAGAATGGAGGGCCGCAGATACGCAGTATTTT.

DNA for the CDR3: TGTGCCAGCAGTGATCGGGGGGCAAGCACAGATACGCAGTATTTT. It specifies CASSDRGASTDTQYF. The V gene is TRBV6-1, the J gene TRBJ2-3; D possibly corresponds to TRBD2 (7 bases). Germline V gene sequence: CDR1 MNHNS, CDR2 SASEGT. Trimming cost V 3 bases and J 0 bases, with 10 bases left between them. This CDR3 spans 15 amino acids.

CDR3 sequence (DNA): TGTGCCAGCAGCACCGGCCCGGGGGGTGTGTTGCCCCAGCATTTT. Encoded protein: CASSTGPGGVLPQHF. This chain joins TRBV5-6 and TRBJ1-5; the D gene is possibly TRBD1 (5 bases). The CDR3 has 15 amino acids. CDR1 and CDR2 (germline): SGHDT, YYEEEE. V lost 4 bases to trimming and J lost 9 bases, with 20 bases between them. The variable domain in full, with the rest retrieved from reference TRBV5-6 and TRBJ1-5, is DAGVTQSPTHLIKTRGQQVTLRCSPKSGHDTVSWYQQALGQGPQFIFQYYEEEERQRGNFPDRFSGHQFPNYSSELNVNALLLGDSALYLCASSTGPGGVLPQHFGDGTRLSIL.

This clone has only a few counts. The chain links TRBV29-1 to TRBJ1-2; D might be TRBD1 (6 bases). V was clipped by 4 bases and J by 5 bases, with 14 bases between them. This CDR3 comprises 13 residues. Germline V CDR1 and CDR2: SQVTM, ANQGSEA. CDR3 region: CSVGGGEFYGYTF. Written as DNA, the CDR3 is TGCAGCGTTGGAGGGGGTGAATTTTATGGCTACACCTTC.